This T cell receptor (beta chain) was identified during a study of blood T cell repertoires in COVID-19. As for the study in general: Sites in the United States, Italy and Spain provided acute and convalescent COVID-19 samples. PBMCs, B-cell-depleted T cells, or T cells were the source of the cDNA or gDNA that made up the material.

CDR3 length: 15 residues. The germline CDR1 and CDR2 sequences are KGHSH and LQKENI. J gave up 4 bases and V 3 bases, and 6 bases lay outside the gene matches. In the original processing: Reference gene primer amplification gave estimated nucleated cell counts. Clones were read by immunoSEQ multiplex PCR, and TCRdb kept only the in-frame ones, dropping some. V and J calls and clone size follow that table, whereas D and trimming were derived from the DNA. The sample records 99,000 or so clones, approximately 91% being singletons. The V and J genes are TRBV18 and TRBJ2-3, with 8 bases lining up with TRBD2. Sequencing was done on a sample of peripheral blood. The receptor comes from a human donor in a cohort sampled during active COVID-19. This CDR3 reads CASSPGSGTADTQYF. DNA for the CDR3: TGTGCCAGCTCACCGGGTAGCGGGACGGCAGATACGCAGTATTTT.